This T cell receptor beta chain was recorded in a study of shared clonotypes between healthy human individuals. Points from the study as a whole: Naive CD4 clonotypes overlapped across a few donors at roughly 5%. The four-donor shared clonotypes exceeded non-shared clonotypes in generation probability, with non-shared ones scoring lower. Only a few donors were included, so the genetic and exposure-history diversity represented was limited.

A word on this clone: The antigen remains unidentified.

On sorted subsets, replicate PCRs used roughly 220 ng DNA, or 30,000 or so T cell genomes. The table came from immunoSEQ multiplex PCR; TCRdb's copy has only in-frame clones and leaves some out. The data contain approximately 2,300,000 clones, roughly 92% of them singletons. CDR1 and CDR2 (germline): SGHNT, YENEEA. The V gene lost 4 bases and the J gene lost 4 bases, with 6 bases spanning the gap. The CDR3 covers 12 residues. Sequencing was carried out using naive CD4+ T cells from PBMCs. Documented subset: CD45RA+ positively selected. The sequence was collected from a man aged 18 to 29 in good health. Some clones in this sample may be carry-over from other donors' samples. This rearrangement joins TRBV11-3 to TRBJ2-3; D gene unclear. As DNA, the CDR3 is TGTGCCAGCAGCTCTCTATCAGATACGCAGTATTTT. Translation gives CASSSLSDTQYF.